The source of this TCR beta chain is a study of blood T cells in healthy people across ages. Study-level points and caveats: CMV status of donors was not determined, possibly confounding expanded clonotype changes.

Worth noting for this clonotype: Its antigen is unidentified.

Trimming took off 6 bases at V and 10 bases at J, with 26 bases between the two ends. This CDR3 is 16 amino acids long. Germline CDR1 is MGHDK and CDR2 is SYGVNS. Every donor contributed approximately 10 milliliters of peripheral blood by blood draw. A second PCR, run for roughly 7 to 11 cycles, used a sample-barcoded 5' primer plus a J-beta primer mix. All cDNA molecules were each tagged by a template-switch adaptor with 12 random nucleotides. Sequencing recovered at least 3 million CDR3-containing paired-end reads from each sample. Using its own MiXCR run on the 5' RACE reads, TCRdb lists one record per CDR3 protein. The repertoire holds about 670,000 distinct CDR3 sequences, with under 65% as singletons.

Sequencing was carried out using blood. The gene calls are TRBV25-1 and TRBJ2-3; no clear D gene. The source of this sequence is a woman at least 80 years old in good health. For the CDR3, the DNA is TGTGCCAGCAGCCCAGTGGGTAGTTCGGAGAAAATGGCGCAGTATTTT. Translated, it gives CASSPVGSSEKMAQYF.